Below, one T cell receptor beta chain is given with its context. Its specificity is not known. This sample was taken from a study of STAT5B mutations in CD4+ large granular lymphocyte leukemia. Buffy coats from healthy blood donors served as controls. The survey-level immunoSEQ assay was used. Authors' data handling: A productive frequency of 2.59 x 10-5 was the lowest detectable. TCRdb's table, derived via immunoSEQ multiplex PCR, lists solely in-frame clones and lacks some. V, J and clone size are taken as reported in that table, and D and trimming were inferred from the DNA itself. The table includes roughly 32,000 clones, roughly 72% detected once. Study-level results: No patients shared main leukemic clonotypes, though roughly 27% appeared at low frequency elsewhere.

CDR1 and CDR2 from the germline V gene are SGHTA and FQGNSA. Trimming removed 4 bases at V and 5 bases at J, with 6 bases between. This CDR3 spans 12 amino acids. The receptor's source is a human donor in good health. This chain joins TRBV7-2 and TRBJ2-1, with D perhaps matching TRBD2 (6 bases). The sequencing input was CD4+ T cells from blood buffy coats. CDR3 sequence (DNA): TGTGCCAGCAGCTGGAGGGACAATGAGCAGTTCTTC. It encodes CASSWRDNEQFF.